The 29 T cell receptor beta chains given below trace back to one sample, sequenced in a study of T-cell reconstitution after alpha-beta-depleted transplantation in children. The TCRbeta library incorporated unique molecular identifiers. TCRdb re-called the PCR reads through MiXCR, storing one row per CDR3 protein. The profile shows 600,000 to 700,000 distinct CDR3 sequences, 16% of them singletons. The sample here was PBMCs from the stem cell graft donor, taken from the stem cell graft. The origin of the receptors is a human donor who donated a stem cell graft to a child with acute myeloid leukemia.

This clonotype was counted a few times. The V and J genes are TRBV6-1 and TRBJ2-1, with 8 bases identical to TRBD1. There are 13 residues in the CDR3. V lost 6 bases and J lost 7; bases outside the gene matches: 5. Germline CDR1 reads MNHNS; CDR2 reads SASEGT. For the CDR3, the DNA is TGTGCCAGCAGGGGCACAGGGGGGAATGAGCAGTTCTTC. Protein sequence: CASRGTGGNEQFF.

This clonotype was seen only a few times. This chain joins TRBV5-1 and TRBJ1-1, with D hard to call. Trimming took 0 bases from V and 1 from J, leaving 13 bases between them. Germline loops: CDR1 SGHRS, CDR2 YFSETQ. This CDR3 is 16 amino acids long. The chain's CDR3 is CASSLGPQRGNTEAFF. CDR3 coding DNA: TGCGCCAGCAGCTTGGGACCTCAGCGAGGGAACACTGAAGCTTTCTTT.

CDR3 sequence (DNA): TGCGCCAGCAGCAAAGGACAGGTAAACTTCATGAACACTGAAGCTTTCTTT. Its translation: CASSKGQVNFMNTEAFF. This chain links TRBV5-1 with TRBJ1-1; 7 nucleotides align to TRBD1. CDR1 and CDR2 from the germline V gene are SGHRS and YFSETQ. Trimming removed 4 bases from V and 0 bases from J; junction bases left unmatched: 12. The CDR3 sequence is 17 residues long.

This clonotype came up a few times. This rearrangement joins TRBV12-3 or TRBV12-4 to TRBJ1-1; 8 nucleotides line up with TRBD1. The CDR3 is 15 residues long. Unmatched junction bases numbered 11, after V lost 5 bases and J lost 6 bases. CDR3 sequence reads: CASSAGRAGGSEAFF. CDR3 coding DNA: TGTGCCAGCAGTGCCGGTAGGGCAGGGGGCTCTGAAGCTTTCTTT.

The V and J genes are TRBV20-1 and TRBJ2-2; TRBD2 aligns across 12 bases. The length of the CDR3 is 17 residues. After removal of 4 bases from V and 5 bases from J, the junction contained 11 bases not matched to a gene. Germline loops: CDR1 DFQATT, CDR2 SNEGSKA (reference sequence). This chain's CDR3 is CSAKRASGGARTGELFF. The CDR3, as DNA: TGCAGTGCTAAGAGAGCTAGCGGGGGGGCACGGACCGGGGAGCTGTTTTTT.

The V and J genes are TRBV7-2 and TRBJ2-3; weak D call: TRBD1 (6 bases). Germline V gene sequence: CDR1 SGHTA, CDR2 FQGNSA. This CDR3 has 12 amino acids. Trimming removed 7 bases from V and 10 bases from J, with 15 bases in between. The CDR3, as DNA: TGTGCCAGCACTATAGGGGGAAGTTCGCAGTATTTT. This codes for CASTIGGSSQYF.

This clonotype was observed at least ten times. The rearrangement links TRBV5-1 to TRBJ1-4; D perhaps matches TRBD1 (6 bases). V was trimmed by 0 bases and J by 0 bases, leaving 9 bases between them. The germline V gene encodes CDR1 SGHRS and CDR2 YFSETQ. CDR3 length equals 16 residues. The CDR3 nucleotides are TGCGCCAGCAGCTTGGCGGACAGCCCAACTAATGAAAAACTGTTTTTT. This gives the protein CASSLADSPTNEKLFF. Full variable domain (missing parts from reference TRBV5-1 and TRBJ1-4): KAGVTQTPRYLIKTRGQQVTLSCSPISGHRSVSWYQQTPGQGLQFLFEYFSETQRNKGNFPGRFSGRQFSNSRSEMNVSTLELGDSALYLCASSLADSPTNEKLFFGSGTQLSVL.

This clonotype occurred a few times. The V call is TRBV6-5, the J call TRBJ2-1; 8 positions match TRBD2. CDR3 length: 15 amino acids. The junction had 7 bases not matched to a gene; V was cut back by 2 bases and J by 7 bases. The germline V gene has CDR1 MNHEY and CDR2 SVGAGI. CDR3 coding DNA: TGTGCCAGCAGTTACCGGGGGGGCCCTATTAATGAGCAGTTCTTC. It codes for CASSYRGGPINEQFF.

The chain joins TRBV30 to TRBJ2-5; tentatively, D is TRBD1 (5 bases). The ends were cut back, 2 bases at V and 2 bases at J, with 9 bases in the middle. CDR1 GTSNPN and CDR2 SVGIG come from the germline V gene (reference sequence). The CDR3 has 13 residues. CDR3 nucleotide sequence: TGTGCCTGGAGTCTGGGGCAGCAAGAGACCCAGTACTTC. It yields the protein CAWSLGQQETQYF.

This clonotype turned up a few times. This sequence joins TRBV6-1 and TRBJ1-6, with D tentatively TRBD1 (5 bases). The V gene lost 4 bases and the J gene lost 7 bases, with 14 bases spanning the gap. Germline CDR1 MNHNS, CDR2 SASEGT. The CDR3 runs to 15 residues. The CDR3 loop reads CASSVGASLNSPLHF. CDR3 nucleotides: TGTGCCAGCAGTGTTGGGGCGTCACTAAATTCACCCCTCCACTTT.

This clonotype was detected only a few times. The V call is TRBV5-1, the J call TRBJ2-3; 8 bases match TRBD1. V dropped 1 base and J dropped 4; count of bases not matched to a gene: 5. Germline V gene lookup returns CDR1 SGHRS and CDR2 YFSETQ. CDR3 length: 15 amino acids. As DNA, the CDR3 is TGCGCCAGCAGCTTGTCGGCAGGGGGCCCAGATACGCAGTATTTT. As protein: CASSLSAGGPDTQYF.

This clonotype appeared a few times. The chain combines TRBV6-6 with TRBJ1-1; D not certain. The CDR3 has 12 residues. The V gene lost 0 bases and the J gene lost 5 bases, with 4 bases spanning the gap. Germline-derived CDR1 and CDR2 are MNHNY and SVGAGI (reference sequence). CDR3 region: CASSYSETEAFF. CDR3 DNA: TGTGCCAGCAGTTACTCGGAGACTGAAGCTTTCTTT.

This clonotype was seen many times. DNA of the CDR3: TGTGCCAGCAGTTTCAGGGGGATGGACACCGGGGAGCTGTTTTTT. This gives the protein CASSFRGMDTGELFF. The chain couples TRBV12-3 or TRBV12-4 to TRBJ2-2; 7 bases are a match to TRBD1. V was clipped by 3 bases and J by 3 bases; unmatched bases: 4. The CDR3 is 15 amino acids.

This clonotype appeared a few times. V usage is TRBV7-9 and J usage is TRBJ2-1; 13 nucleotides line up with TRBD2. The germline V gene encodes CDR1 SEHNR and CDR2 FQNEAQ (reference sequence). The CDR3 consists of 16 residues. V shed 5 bases, J shed 5 bases, and the junction held 6 bases outside the gene matches. For the CDR3, the DNA is TGTGCCAGCAGCGGCATCACTAGCGGGGGGGACAATGAGCAGTTCTTC. It yields the protein CASSGITSGGDNEQFF.

This clonotype has more than one count but fewer than ten. Because the CDR3's place on the DNA is in doubt, the DNA is left out and the CDR3 is given as listed by TCRdb. The V and J genes are TRBV11-3 and TRBJ2-1; the table calls TRBD2, which could not be checked here. The CDR3 length equals 11 residues, ends included. CDR1 is SGHNT, CDR2 YENEEA, per germline. The CDR3 here is CASSFGEGNFF.

This clonotype was recorded many times. The CDR3 nucleotides are TGTGCCAGCAGCTCATCCGGACGGACGTACGAGCAGTACTTC. Translation gives CASSSSGRTYEQYF. The chain joins TRBV7-9 to TRBJ2-7; D unclear. The CDR3 totals 14 residues. Germline V gene data show CDR1 as SEHNR and CDR2 as FQNEAQ (reference sequence). Between the trimmed V and J ends, which lost 4 bases and 4 bases, there was a span of 14 bases.

This clonotype was seen repeatedly, ten times or more. The genes are TRBV5-6 and TRBJ1-3; perhaps TRBD1 as D (6 bases). CDR3 length equals 14 residues. The V and J ends lost 2 bases and 2 bases respectively, with 8 bases between them. Germline CDR1 is SGHDT and CDR2 is YYEEEE. The DNA for the CDR3 is TGTGCCAGCAGCTTCGCAGGGGCTGGAAACACCATATATTTT. It translates to CASSFAGAGNTIYF.

This clonotype was found many times. V gene TRBV7-2 combines with J gene TRBJ2-6; no reliable D call. CDR1 is SGHTA, CDR2 FQGNSA, per germline. The CDR3 runs to 12 residues. V was trimmed by 5 bases and J by 9 bases, leaving 8 bases between them. CDR3 protein: CASSPHVNVLTF. The CDR3 coding sequence is TGTGCCAGCAGCCCCCATGTCAACGTCCTGACTTTC.

In this sample, this clonotype turned up a few times. The chain recombines TRBV6-1 with TRBJ2-6; the D gene is possibly TRBD2 (6 bases). The CDR3 has 15 amino acids. The ends were cut back, 7 bases at V and 1 base at J, with 11 bases in the middle. Looked up from germline, CDR1 is MNHNS and CDR2 is SASEGT. CDR3 amino acids: CASTLRGSGANVLTF. The DNA of the CDR3 is TGTGCCAGCACCCTCCGGGGGTCTGGGGCCAACGTCCTGACTTTC.

This clonotype was seen only a few times. The chain uses TRBV5-1 and TRBJ2-3; D unclear. The CDR3 runs to 13 residues. Between the trimmed V and J ends, which lost 3 bases and 6 bases, there was a span of 11 bases. Germline loops: CDR1 SGHRS, CDR2 YFSETQ. The chain's CDR3 is CASSYAVSDTQYF. Here the CDR3 DNA reads TGCGCCAGCAGCTATGCGGTCTCGGATACGCAGTATTTT.

This clonotype has at least ten counts. The chain recombines TRBV29-1 with TRBJ2-7; 8 positions match TRBD2. V gave up 7 bases and J gave up 0 bases; unmatched junction bases: 5. This CDR3 is 13 amino acids long. Per germline, CDR1 SQVTM and CDR2 ANQGSEA. The DNA for the CDR3 is TGCAGCGCCCGCGGGGGGCGCTCCTACGAGCAGTACTTC. Translation gives CSARGGRSYEQYF.

This clonotype was seen ten or more times. The V and J genes are TRBV7-2 and TRBJ2-7; unclear D gene. CDR1 is SGHTA, CDR2 FQGNSA, per germline. This CDR3 is built from 13 residues. Trimming left V 0 bases short and J 2 bases short, with 5 bases between. CDR3 region: CASSLADPYEQYV. CDR3 coding DNA: TGTGCCAGCAGCTTAGCGGACCCCTACGAGCAGTACGTC.

This clonotype was detected ten times or more. CDR3 sequence (DNA): TGCAGCGTGGCGAGACAGAGGAACACTGAAGCTTTCTTT. It encodes CSVARQRNTEAFF. The chain uses TRBV29-1 and TRBJ1-1; possibly TRBD1 for D (5 bases). Germline V CDR1 and CDR2: SQVTM, ANQGSEA. Trimming took 6 bases from V and 1 from J, leaving 12 bases between them. This CDR3 is 13 amino acids long. The whole variable domain, remainder taken from reference TRBV29-1 and TRBJ1-1, is SAVISQKPSRDICQRGTSLTIQCQVDSQVTMMFWYRQQPGQSLTLIATANQGSEATYESGFVIDKFPISRPNLTFSTLTVSNMSPEDSSIYLCSVARQRNTEAFFGQGTRLTVV.

This clonotype was counted at least ten times. V usage is TRBV7-8 and J usage is TRBJ2-7; 7 bases are a match to TRBD1. The V gene end was trimmed by 5 bases and the J gene end by 2 bases; junction bases not matched to a gene: 6. The CDR3 is made up of 14 amino acids. Germline V lookup: CDR1 SGHVS, CDR2 FQNEAQ. The CDR3 loop reads CASSSGDRAYEQYF. The CDR3 bases are TGTGCCAGCAGCAGCGGTGACAGGGCCTACGAGCAGTACTTC.

This clonotype showed up many times. The genes are TRBV20-1 and TRBJ2-7; D is unclear. CDR1 and CDR2 from the germline V gene are DFQATT and SNEGSKA (reference sequence). V was pared by 6 bases and J by 2 bases, with 14 bases between. This CDR3 is 13 amino acids long. CDR3 bases: TGCAGTGCCCGAGATAGGGCAGCCTACGAGCAGTACGTC. This codes for CSARDRAAYEQYV.

The genes are TRBV20-1 and TRBJ1-6; 10 nucleotides align to TRBD1. From germline, CDR1 is DFQATT and CDR2 SNEGSKA (reference sequence). The CDR3 is made up of 17 amino acids. V shed 3 bases and J 0 bases; nucleotides not matched to a gene: 5. CDR3 loop: CSASRWTGGSYNSPLHF. DNA of the CDR3: TGCAGTGCTAGCCGTTGGACAGGGGGCTCCTATAATTCACCCCTCCACTTT.

This clonotype has a handful of counts. V usage is TRBV7-9 and J usage is TRBJ1-6, with D possibly matching TRBD1 (5 bases). The V gene's germline CDR1 is SEHNR and CDR2 FQNEAQ (reference sequence). Trimming left V 7 bases short and J 9 bases short, with 13 bases between. The CDR3 loop spans 13 amino acids. The CDR3, as DNA: TGTGCCAGCACGAGAGGGGTAGGTTCACCCCTCCACTTT. Its translation is CASTRGVGSPLHF.

The chain is built from TRBV7-9 and TRBJ2-7, with TRBD1 matching 10 bases. Trimming at V came to 4 bases and at J to 9 bases, leaving 6 bases not matched to a gene. Germline V gene lookup returns CDR1 SEHNR and CDR2 FQNEAQ (reference sequence). This CDR3 has 13 amino acids. CDR3 sequence: CASSSGDRGVQYV. CDR3 bases: TGTGCCAGCAGCTCGGGGGACAGGGGAGTGCAGTACGTC.

The J gene is TRBJ2-1, the V gene TRBV12-3 or TRBV12-4; 12 bases line up with TRBD2. CDR3 length: 15 residues. Unmatched junction bases numbered 3, after V lost 2 bases and J lost 7 bases. DNA of the CDR3: TGTGCCAGCAGTTTATGGCTAGCGGGGGGGAATGAGCAGTTCTTC. As protein: CASSLWLAGGNEQFF.